Below, 19 T cell receptor beta chains from the same sample are listed, as sequenced in a study of immune characterization of retroperitoneal liposarcoma. TCRdb ran MiXCR on the PCR reads and lists one entry per CDR3 protein. The sample consists of 2,500 or so distinct CDR3 sequences, about 40% of them appearing once. Source material: tumor tissue. Every receptor here comes from a male donor with retroperitoneal liposarcoma.

This clonotype rates as large (0.1 to 1%). V usage is TRBV11-2 and J usage is TRBJ2-3; 12 bases are a match to TRBD2. Germline-derived CDR1 and CDR2 are SGHAT and FQNNGV. Germline trimming cut 7 bases from V and 8 bases from J; bases unmatched to any gene: 13. CDR3 length: 16 residues. The CDR3 sequence: CASTPSGGAGYGTQYF. DNA of the CDR3: TGTGCCAGCACCCCTAGCGGGGGGGCGGGGTATGGTACGCAGTATTTT.

The V gene is TRBV27, the J gene TRBJ2-1; TRBD1 aligns across 10 bases. The junction had 10 bases not matched to a gene; V was cut back by 5 bases and J by 9 bases. The germline gives CDR1 MNHEY, CDR2 SMNVEV (reference sequence). The CDR3 totals 15 residues. This CDR3 reads CASSPGTGEMIEQFF. The DNA of the CDR3 is TGTGCCAGCAGTCCTGGGACAGGGGAAATGATTGAGCAGTTCTTC.

This clonotype was observed a handful of times. The J gene is TRBJ2-4, the V gene TRBV4-2, with D maybe TRBD1 (6 bases). The CDR3 consists of 16 residues. Germline CDR1 reads LGHNA; CDR2 reads YNFKEQ. V lost 4 bases and J 4 bases, leaving 17 bases between the germline ends. The CDR3 spells CASSPEGVSIKNIQYF. The DNA of the CDR3 is TGTGCCAGCAGCCCAGAGGGGGTGTCAATTAAAAACATTCAGTACTTC.

This clonotype ranks as medium-sized (0.01 to 0.1%). J is TRBJ1-1 and V is TRBV12-3 or TRBV12-4; the match to TRBD1 covers 9 bases. The CDR3 extends over 16 amino acids. V was clipped by 3 bases and J by 3 bases; unmatched bases: 8. The CDR3 nucleotides are TGTGCCAGCAGTTTTTCGGGACAGGGCGCGTACACTGAAGCTTTCTTT. Protein sequence: CASSFSGQGAYTEAFF.

By share, this clonotype ranks as medium-sized. The rearrangement links TRBV7-2 to TRBJ2-1; weak D call: TRBD1 (5 bases). The DNA end is more similar to TRBJ2-7, so the J call may be wrong. CDR3 size: 15 residues. The germline CDR1 and CDR2 sequences are SGHTA and FQGNSA. This CDR3 reads CASSPLYGAYNEQYF. In DNA, the CDR3 is TGTGCCAGCAGCCCTTTGTATGGGGCCTACAATGAGCAGTACTTC.

The gene calls are TRBV7-2 and TRBJ2-5; a possible D gene is TRBD1 (6 bases). Per the germline V gene, CDR1 is SGHTA and CDR2 is FQGNSA. The CDR3 runs to 13 residues. The germline V and J ends were trimmed by 2 bases and 11 bases, with 15 bases remaining between them. The CDR3 sequence is CASSLSAGTGQYF. CDR3 DNA sequence: TGTGCCAGCAGCTTAAGCGCAGGCACAGGGCAGTACTTC. The full variable domain, in which reference TRBV7-2 and TRBJ2-5 provide the parts outside the CDR3, is GAGVSQSPSNKVTEKGKDVELRCDPISGHTALYWYRQSLGQGLEFLIYFQGNSAPDKSGLPSDRFSAERTGGSVSTLTIQRTQQEDSAVYLCASSLSAGTGQYFGPGTRLLVL.

The rearrangement joins TRBV6-2 or TRBV6-3 to TRBJ2-2; D assignment may be TRBD1 or TRBD2 (5 bases each). The CDR3 is made up of 15 amino acids. V was cut by 6 bases and J by 5 bases, with 16 bases left in between. From germline, CDR1 is MNHEY and CDR2 SVGEGT. CDR3: CASSKGTFRTGELFF. CDR3 bases: TGTGCCAGCAGCAAAGGGACCTTCAGAACCGGGGAGCTGTTTTTT.

This clonotype is judged large. The CDR3 DNA reads TGTGCCAGCAAAGGGACCATCTCCTACAATGAGCAGTTCTTC. Protein: CASKGTISYNEQFF. The chain recombines TRBV6-1 with TRBJ2-1; D assignment may be TRBD1 or TRBD2 (5 bases each). CDR3 length: 14 residues. Germline CDR1 is MNHNS and CDR2 is SASEGT. Trimming removed 7 bases from V and 0 bases from J, with 10 bases in between.

This clonotype is classed as large (0.1 to 1%). This sequence joins TRBV27 and TRBJ2-3; D might be TRBD1 (5 bases). Germline CDR1 is MNHEY and CDR2 is SMNVEV (reference sequence). CDR3 length equals 16 residues. V lost 5 bases and J lost 0, with 15 bases in between. The DNA for the CDR3 is TGTGCCAGCAGTGTCAACCTAGGGGCTAGCACAGATACGCAGTATTTT. Its translation is CASSVNLGASTDTQYF.

The table lists this clonotype with a count of one. The gene calls are TRBV6-8 and TRBJ2-1, with D hard to call. The CDR3 has 11 residues. Germline CDR1 MNHGY, CDR2 SAAAGT. With 11 bases removed from V and 10 bases from J, the gap between germline ends came to 15 bases. The CDR3 nucleotides read TGTGCCGCCAGCCATTTCTACGAGCAGTTCTTC. Its translation: CAASHFYEQFF.

This clonotype qualifies as medium-sized. The chain has TRBV6-4 and TRBJ1-2, with 11 positions matching TRBD1. V shed 6 bases and J 7 bases; nucleotides not matched to a gene: 7. CDR3 length equals 14 residues. Germline V gene lookup returns CDR1 MRHNA and CDR2 SNTAGT. In DNA, the CDR3 is TGTGCCAGCAGCCCAGGGACAGGGGGAGGTGGCTACACCTTC. This sequence encodes CASSPGTGGGGYTF.

CDR3: CASSVIAGGYEQYF. In DNA, the CDR3 is TGTGCCAGCAGTGTGATAGCGGGGGGCTACGAGCAGTACTTC. The chain is built from TRBV6-1 and TRBJ2-1; 10 bases line up with TRBD2. The end of the DNA is better explained by TRBJ2-7, so the J call may be wrong. The germline V gene encodes CDR1 MNHNS and CDR2 SASEGT. The CDR3 is 14 residues long.

This clonotype has only a few counts. The V call is TRBV7-2, the J call TRBJ2-1; D uncertain. CDR3 length: 15 amino acids. Trimming left V 7 bases short and J 10 bases short, with 23 bases between. The germline gives CDR1 SGHTA, CDR2 FQGNSA. The CDR3 loop is CASTMALGPYYEQFF. DNA for the CDR3: TGTGCCAGCACCATGGCCCTCGGGCCCTACTACGAGCAGTTCTTC.

Sample share makes this clonotype medium-sized. The genes are TRBV28 and TRBJ2-1, with 7 bases aligning to TRBD1. There are 14 residues in the CDR3. Germline CDR1 is MDHEN and CDR2 is SYDVKM. Trimming at V came to 6 bases and at J to 5 bases, leaving 7 bases not matched to a gene. This chain's CDR3 is CASSKIGTDNEQFF. DNA of the CDR3: TGTGCCAGCAGCAAGATTGGGACAGACAATGAGCAGTTCTTC. Using reference TRBV28 and TRBJ2-1 for the parts outside the CDR3, the full variable domain is DVKVTQSSRYLVKRTGEKVFLECVQDMDHENMFWYRQDPGLGLRLIYFSYDVKMKEKGDIPEGYSVSREKKERFSLILESASTNQTSMYLCASSKIGTDNEQFFGPGTRLTVL.

This clonotype has a handful of counts. The chain joins TRBV7-6 to TRBJ2-1; 7 nucleotides match TRBD2. The closer fit of TRBJ2-7 to the DNA end suggests the J call may be wrong. Germline CDR1 is SGHVS and CDR2 is FNYEAQ. The CDR3 has 14 residues. CDR3 sequence reads: CASSKGLSYNEQYF. The CDR3 DNA is TGTGCCAGCAGCAAGGGACTATCCTACAATGAGCAGTACTTC.

The gene calls are TRBV6-5 and TRBJ2-1, with D unclear. Gene TRBJ2-7 matches the end of the DNA better, so the J call may be wrong. Germline V CDR1 and CDR2: MNHEY, SVGAGI. The CDR3 extends over 14 amino acids. The CDR3 region is CASSYRATLYEQYF. In DNA form, the CDR3 reads TGTGCCAGCAGTTACCGGGCAACTTTGTACGAGCAGTACTTC.

This clonotype appeared a few times. V usage is TRBV10-2 and J usage is TRBJ2-1; the D gene could be TRBD1 or TRBD2 (5 bases each). The germline CDR1 and CDR2 sequences are WSHSY and SAAADI. V was shortened by 6 bases and J by 12 bases, with 18 bases between the two germline ends. CDR3 length equals 13 residues. CDR3 in amino acids: CASSGTNRGGQFF. The CDR3 nucleotides read TGCGCCAGCAGCGGGACGAACCGAGGCGGGCAGTTCTTC.

This clonotype was detected only a few times. This chain links TRBV4-3 with TRBJ2-1; D is perhaps TRBD1 (5 bases). The DNA end is a closer match to TRBJ2-7, so the J assignment may be wrong. Germline V gene data show CDR1 as LGHNA and CDR2 as YSLEER. The CDR3 has 17 amino acids. The CDR3 DNA sequence: TGCGCCAGCAGCCCCCCGTCCGTGGGGCTAAGGGCCTACGAGCAGTACTTC. Its translation: CASSPPSVGLRAYEQYF.

The gene calls are TRBV6-2 or TRBV6-3 and TRBJ1-1, with a possible D match to TRBD1 (6 bases). The CDR3 sequence is 15 residues long. Trimming pared 2 bases from V and 6 bases from J, leaving 16 bases between. CDR1 and CDR2 (germline): MNHEY, SVGEGT. For the CDR3, the DNA is TGTGCCAGCAGTTACCGCGGGGCCAAGGGGGCTGAAGCTTTCTTT. Translated, it gives CASSYRGAKGAEAFF.